The 10 T cell receptor beta chains below were found in one sample sequenced in a study of blood T cell repertoires in COVID-19. Sequencing was performed with immunoSEQ multiplex PCR; in TCRdb, only in-frame clones are kept and a portion is missing. This table holds 200,000 to 300,000 clones, about 91% found once. Sequencing was carried out using peripheral blood. The origin of the receptors is a woman in her twenties or thirties with COVID-19, enrolled during active disease.

This chain uses TRBV21-1 with TRBJ2-7; no check of the table's D call, TRBD2, against the DNA was made. TRBV21-1 is a listed pseudogene. The CDR3 loop spans 17 amino acids. The chain's CDR3 is CASSLNSRGRLLCEQYV. Here the CDR3 DNA reads TGTGCCAGCAGCCTCAATTCCCGAGGGAGACTCCTCTGCGAGCAGTACGTC.

The gene calls are TRBV4-1 and TRBJ1-5, with D perhaps matching TRBD1 (5 bases). The CDR3 runs to 15 residues. Trimming stripped 1 base from V and 2 bases from J, with 9 bases between. Germline assignment: CDR1 MGHRA and CDR2 YSYEKL. CDR3 DNA sequence: TGCGCCAGCAGCCAAGGCAGGGCCGGCAATCAGCCCCAGCATTTT. Translating it yields CASSQGRAGNQPQHF.

The V gene is TRBV27, the J gene TRBJ2-2; 8 bases agree with TRBD2. Germline V gene lookup returns CDR1 MNHEY and CDR2 SMNVEV (reference sequence). V dropped 3 bases and J dropped 2; count of bases not matched to a gene: 20. This CDR3 is built from 21 residues. CDR3 amino acids: CASSLAPWVSAGGLNTGELFF. The CDR3 nucleotides read TGTGCCAGCAGTTTGGCCCCCTGGGTCTCGGCGGGGGGACTAAACACCGGGGAGCTGTTTTTT.

The chain uses TRBV29-1 and TRBJ2-3; 12 nucleotides align to TRBD2. The germline V gene has CDR1 SQVTM and CDR2 ANQGSEA. The V segment lost 6 bases and the J segment 0 bases; nucleotides outside the gene matches: 4. There are 15 residues in the CDR3. CDR3 in DNA: TGCAGCGTATTGGGACTAGCGGGTAGCACAGATACGCAGTATTTT. Its protein is CSVLGLAGSTDTQYF.

This chain links TRBV4-3 with TRBJ2-7; D is possibly TRBD1 (5 bases). Germline CDR1 LGHNA, CDR2 YSLEER. The CDR3 length is 15 residues. The ends were cut back, 0 bases at V and 3 bases at J, with 12 bases in the middle. CDR3: CASSQDAGILYEQYF. CDR3 nucleotides: TGCGCCAGCAGCCAAGACGCAGGGATCCTCTACGAGCAGTACTTC.

The chain has TRBV7-2 and TRBJ1-1; TRBD1 agrees at 7 bases. Germline V CDR1 and CDR2: SGHTA, FQGNSA. CDR3 length: 13 amino acids. Trimming at V came to 5 bases and at J to 6 bases, leaving 6 bases not matched to a gene. The CDR3 region has the DNA TGTGCCAGCAGCCTCAGACAGGGCCCTGAAGCTTTCTTT. This sequence encodes CASSLRQGPEAFF. Drawing the rest from reference TRBV7-2 and TRBJ1-1, the complete variable domain is GAGVSQSPSNKVTEKGKDVELRCDPISGHTALYWYRQSLGQGLEFLIYFQGNSAPDKSGLPSDRFSAERTGGSVSTLTIQRTQQEDSAVYLCASSLRQGPEAFFGQGTRLTVV.

The chain combines TRBV12-3 or TRBV12-4 with TRBJ2-1; 9 positions match TRBD1. After removal of 4 bases from V and 14 bases from J, the junction contained 9 bases not matched to a gene. The CDR3 length is 13 residues. The CDR3 here is CASSSNFRDREFF. The CDR3 DNA follows: TGTGCCAGCAGTTCAAATTTCCGGGACAGGGAGTTCTTC.

The CDR3 DNA is TGTGCCAGCAGCTTAACCGTAGCCTACGAGCAGTACGTC. This translates into CASSLTVAYEQYV. The chain recombines TRBV7-2 with TRBJ2-7; unclear D gene. The V end lost 2 bases, the J end lost 2 bases, and 7 bases lay between the germline ends. Germline V gives CDR1 SGHTA, CDR2 FQGNSA. There are 13 residues in the CDR3.

This chain joins TRBV11-3 and TRBJ2-2, with D possibly TRBD1 on 5 matching bases. V lost 6 bases, J lost 0 bases, and 8 bases lay in between. CDR1 SGHNT and CDR2 YENEEA come from the germline V gene. The CDR3 has 14 amino acids. The CDR3 DNA is TGTGCCAGCAGAGGGGCTACGAACACCGGGGAGCTGTTTTTT. Its protein product is CASRGATNTGELFF.

The chain carries TRBV14 and TRBJ1-5; the match to TRBD1 covers 7 bases. The germline V gene has CDR1 SGHDN and CDR2 FVKESK. With 4 bases clipped from V and 5 bases from J, the junction kept 5 bases outside the gene matches. The CDR3 covers 14 residues. The CDR3 sequence is CASSPTGWDQPQHF. In nucleotides, the CDR3 is TGTGCCAGCAGCCCGACAGGGTGGGATCAGCCCCAGCATTTT. Combining the CDR3 with reference TRBV14 and TRBJ1-5 gives the whole variable domain EAGVTQFPSHSVIEKGQTVTLRCDPISGHDNLYWYRRVMGKEIKFLLHFVKESKQDESGMPNNRFLAERTGGTYSTLKVQPAELEDSGVYFCASSPTGWDQPQHFGDGTRLSIL.